The rows below give T cell receptor beta chains drawn from one sample of a study of blood T cell repertoires in COVID-19. TCRdb's table, derived via immunoSEQ multiplex PCR, lists solely in-frame clones and lacks some. This repertoire shows more than 40,000 clones, 86% found once; its top ten account for more than 15%. Sequenced: peripheral blood. The receptors were gathered from a man aged 55-75 years with active or convalescent COVID-19. The CDR3 runs from the conserved cysteine through the conserved F or W. Fields, in order: J gene, V gene, CDR3 protein.

J gene: TRBJ1-5
V gene: TRBV6-1
CDR3 protein: CASSDPRGGNQPQHF

J gene: TRBJ2-1
V gene: TRBV6-6
CDR3 protein: CASSSRQGANEQFF

J gene: TRBJ2-3
V gene: TRBV7-2
CDR3 protein: CASSPRGVGLTDTQYF

J gene: TRBJ2-7
V gene: TRBV9
CDR3 protein: CASSVGWTGAYEQYF

J gene: TRBJ1-5
V gene: TRBV30
CDR3 protein: CAWSTTPTGNQPQHF

J gene: TRBJ2-7
V gene: TRBV27
CDR3 protein: CASSSLDRGYEQYF

J gene: TRBJ1-1
V gene: TRBV10-2
CDR3 protein: CAIKSGQGRDTEAFF

J gene: TRBJ2-7
V gene: TRBV24-1
CDR3 protein: CATSENRDYEQYF

J gene: TRBJ1-1
V gene: TRBV12-3/TRBV12-4
CDR3 protein: CASSQGRNTEAFF

J gene: TRBJ1-2
V gene: TRBV6-8
CDR3 protein: CASSIQGYGYTF

J gene: TRBJ2-5
V gene: TRBV24-1
CDR3 protein: CATSDTQGGQGTQYF

J gene: TRBJ2-1
V gene: TRBV28
CDR3 protein: CASTRRGGYNEQFF

J gene: TRBJ1-2
V gene: TRBV5-1
CDR3 protein: CASSLGQGAYGYTF

J gene: TRBJ1-2
V gene: TRBV7-2
CDR3 protein: CASSLSTGGLYGYTF

J gene: TRBJ2-7
V gene: TRBV11-2
CDR3 protein: CASSLYPETGGHF

J gene: TRBJ2-5
V gene: TRBV25-1
CDR3 protein: CASRDRGIETQYF

J gene: TRBJ1-1
V gene: TRBV10-2
CDR3 protein: CASSSDRVNTEAFF

J gene: TRBJ2-3
V gene: TRBV2
CDR3 protein: CASSLLTTDTQYF

J gene: TRBJ1-4
V gene: TRBV12-5
CDR3 protein: CASGLVSGAGTPNEKLFF

J gene: TRBJ1-5
V gene: TRBV18
CDR3 protein: CASSPEGISNQPQHF

J gene: TRBJ1-3
V gene: TRBV6-6
CDR3 protein: CASSWDRAFSGNTIYF

J gene: TRBJ1-6
V gene: TRBV19
CDR3 protein: CASSTPGTGVGSPLHF

J gene: TRBJ1-4
V gene: TRBV5-1
CDR3 protein: CASSIYRVKLFF

J gene: TRBJ2-1
V gene: TRBV19
CDR3 protein: CASSPGSSGGSEEQFF

J gene: TRBJ2-3
V gene: TRBV4-1
CDR3 protein: CASSQPWGLAGGHRSTDTQYF

J gene: TRBJ2-3
V gene: TRBV4-1
CDR3 protein: CASSQAGGKTSTDTQYF

J gene: TRBJ2-7
V gene: TRBV10-3
CDR3 protein: CAISGKSRTSDYEQYF

J gene: TRBJ2-7
V gene: TRBV5-1
CDR3 protein: CASSLGSGEPYEQYF

J gene: TRBJ1-5
V gene: TRBV7-2
CDR3 protein: CASSLGGAAGPQHF

J gene: TRBJ1-1
V gene: TRBV3-1/TRBV3-2
CDR3 protein: CASSHGNTRSNTEAFF

J gene: TRBJ2-7
V gene: TRBV19
CDR3 protein: CASSSTGEREQYF

J gene: TRBJ2-7
V gene: TRBV19
CDR3 protein: CASSIGRESYEQYF

J gene: TRBJ1-4
V gene: TRBV11-2
CDR3 protein: CASSFYPQFHNEKLFF

J gene: TRBJ1-2
V gene: TRBV5-6
CDR3 protein: CASSLRTGRNYGYTF

J gene: TRBJ1-5
V gene: TRBV2
CDR3 protein: CASSVDRDNQPQHF

J gene: TRBJ1-3
V gene: TRBV6-5
CDR3 protein: CASSEQGSGNTIYF

J gene: TRBJ1-2
V gene: TRBV5-4
CDR3 protein: CASSLIGDRVDGYTF

J gene: TRBJ2-2
V gene: TRBV27
CDR3 protein: CAAGTGYGWTGELFF

J gene: TRBJ2-1
V gene: TRBV5-1
CDR3 protein: CASSLAVEDGEQFF

J gene: TRBJ1-2
V gene: TRBV5-1
CDR3 protein: CASSLTGERGYTF

J gene: TRBJ1-1
V gene: TRBV13
CDR3 protein: CASSSVGGIAEAFF

J gene: TRBJ2-1
V gene: TRBV28
CDR3 protein: CASSLRDKIALRDEQFF

J gene: TRBJ1-1
V gene: TRBV3-1/TRBV3-2
CDR3 protein: CASSQEWGRTEAFF

J gene: TRBJ1-1
V gene: TRBV11-2
CDR3 protein: CASSFRPGQMNTEAFF

J gene: TRBJ2-1
V gene: TRBV5-1
CDR3 protein: CASSDRALSYNEQFF

J gene: TRBJ2-2
V gene: TRBV5-4
CDR3 protein: CASSLNRGMDTGELFF

J gene: TRBJ1-1
V gene: TRBV6-5
CDR3 protein: CASSYSPVPYTEAFF

J gene: TRBJ1-2
V gene: TRBV5-6
CDR3 protein: CASSSKTGNYGYTF

J gene: TRBJ1-1
V gene: TRBV7-9
CDR3 protein: CATDSMNTEAFF

J gene: TRBJ2-1
V gene: TRBV2
CDR3 protein: CASSERAHEQFF

J gene: TRBJ2-7
V gene: TRBV14
CDR3 protein: CASSPRFPYEQYF

J gene: TRBJ2-2
V gene: TRBV19
CDR3 protein: CASGQGDTGELFF

J gene: TRBJ1-2
V gene: TRBV19
CDR3 protein: CASSIDTGDFYGYTF

J gene: TRBJ1-2
V gene: TRBV2
CDR3 protein: CASSAWEDGDYGYTF